The source of this T cell receptor beta chain is a study of shared clonotypes between healthy human individuals. Overall study: Donors were a couple of women and a few men aged 18 to 49.

Naive CD8 cells lacked CD45RO, underwent positive selection for CCR7 and left out terminally differentiated effector memory CD45RA+ cells. Donors were healthy HIV-negative adults without recently reported acute infections or vaccinations. This table comes from immunoSEQ multiplex PCR, and its TCRdb copy is limited to in-frame clones, with some not included. The table has approximately 2,200,000 clones, roughly 91% seen once. Germline V gene sequence: CDR1 GTSNPN, CDR2 SVGIG (reference sequence). After removal of 0 bases from V and 2 bases from J, the junction contained 6 bases not matched to a gene. This CDR3 has 15 residues.

The sequence was collected from a man aged 18 to 30 in good health. Some clones in this sample may be carry-over from other donors' samples. Input material: naive CD8+ T cells from PBMCs. The V gene is TRBV30, the J gene TRBJ2-7; 8 positions match TRBD1. The DNA for the CDR3 is TGTGCCTGGAGTGTGGAGGGACAGGCGACCTACGAGCAGTACTTC. As protein: CAWSVEGQATYEQYF.